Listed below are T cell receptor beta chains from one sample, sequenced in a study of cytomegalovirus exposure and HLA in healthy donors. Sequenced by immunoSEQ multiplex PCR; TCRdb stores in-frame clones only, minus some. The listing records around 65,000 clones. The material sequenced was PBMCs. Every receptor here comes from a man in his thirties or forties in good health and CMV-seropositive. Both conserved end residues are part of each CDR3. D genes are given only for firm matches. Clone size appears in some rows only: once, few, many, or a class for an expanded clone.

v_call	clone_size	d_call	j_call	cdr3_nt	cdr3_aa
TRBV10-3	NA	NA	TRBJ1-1	TGTGCCATCAAGGAGGACACTGAAGCTTTCTTT	CAIKEDTEAFF
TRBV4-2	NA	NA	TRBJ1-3	TGTGCCAGCAGCCAAGAACCCCCCCGAAAAGGAGCCACCATATATTTT	CASSQEPPRKGATIYF
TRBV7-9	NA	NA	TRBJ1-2	TGTGCCAGCAGCACAGGGTATGGCTACACCTTC	CASSTGYGYTF
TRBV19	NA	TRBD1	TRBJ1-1	TGTGCCAGTAGTATTACAGGGGACGAGACTGAAGCTTTCTTT	CASSITGDETEAFF
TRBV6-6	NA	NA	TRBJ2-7	TGTTCCAGCAGCCTACAGGGTTTCCACGAGCAGTACTTC	CSSSLQGFHEQYF
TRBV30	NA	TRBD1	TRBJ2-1	TGTGCCTGGAGCCTACGGGACAGGGATGACAATGAGCAGTTCTTC	CAWSLRDRDDNEQFF
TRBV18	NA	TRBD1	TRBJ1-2	TGTGCCAGCTCACCACGGACAGGGAGGGGCTATGGCTACACCTTC	CASSPRTGRGYGYTF
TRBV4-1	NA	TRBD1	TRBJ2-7	TGCGCCAGCAGCCAAGTATTGGGACAGGGTGCCTACGAGCAGTACTTC	CASSQVLGQGAYEQYF
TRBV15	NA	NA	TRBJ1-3	TGTGCCACCAGCGAGGACACCTCTGGAAACACCATATATTTT	CATSEDTSGNTIYF
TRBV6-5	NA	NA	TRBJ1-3	TGTGCCAGCAGACTCGACTCGACAGGTGTGGACACCATATATTTT	CASRLDSTGVDTIYF
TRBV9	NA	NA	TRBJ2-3	TGTGCCAGCTCCCAGTCAGATAGCACAGATACGCAGTATTTT	CASSQSDSTDTQYF
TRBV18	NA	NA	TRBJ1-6	TGTGCCAGCTCAGTTCAGTCGAATTCACCCCTCCACTTT	CASSVQSNSPLHF
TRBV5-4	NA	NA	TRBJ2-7	TGTGCCAGCAGCTTGGGTCTTCCCTACGAGCAGTACTTC	CASSLGLPYEQYF
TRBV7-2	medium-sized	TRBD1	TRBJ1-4	TGTGCCAGCAGCCACAGACAGGGCGCAACTAATGAAAAACTGTTTTTT	CASSHRQGATNEKLFF
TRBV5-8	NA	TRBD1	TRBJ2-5	TGTGCCAGCAGCGCAGGCTGGGACAGGGGAAAAGAGACCCAGTACTTC	CASSAGWDRGKETQYF
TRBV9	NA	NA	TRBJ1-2	TGTGCCAGCAGCGTAGGGACAGACTATGGCTACACCTTC	CASSVGTDYGYTF
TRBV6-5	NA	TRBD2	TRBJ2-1	TGTGCCAGCAGTTTCGGGACTAGCGGGAGTAGTGAGCAGTTCTTC	CASSFGTSGSSEQFF
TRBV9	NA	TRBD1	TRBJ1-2	TGTGCCAGCAGCCAAACTGACAGGGGAGTGGATGGCTACACCTTC	CASSQTDRGVDGYTF
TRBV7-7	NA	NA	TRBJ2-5	TGTGCTAGCAGCTTAGATACAGGGTACCAAGAGACCCAGTACTTC	CASSLDTGYQETQYF
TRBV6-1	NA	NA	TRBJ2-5	TGTGCCAGCAGTCCGATCGGAGAGACCCAGTACTTC	CASSPIGETQYF
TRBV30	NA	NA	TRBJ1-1	TGTGCCTGGAGTCTTGCGGCAGCTATGAACACTGAAGCTTTCTTT	CAWSLAAAMNTEAFF
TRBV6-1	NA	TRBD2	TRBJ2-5	TGTGCCAGCAGTGAGCCGGGAGGACAAGAGACCCAGTACTTC	CASSEPGGQETQYF
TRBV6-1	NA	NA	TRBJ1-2	TGTGCCAGCAGCGCCCAGGACTTTGCTAACTATGGCTACACCTTC	CASSAQDFANYGYTF
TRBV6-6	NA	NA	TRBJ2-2	TGTGCCAGCAGTTACGGGCAGGGGCTGGGCGGGGAGCTGTTTTTT	CASSYGQGLGGELFF
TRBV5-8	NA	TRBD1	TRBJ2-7	TGTGCCAGCAGCCTTTGGGGGACAGGGGATTACGAGCAGTACTTC	CASSLWGTGDYEQYF
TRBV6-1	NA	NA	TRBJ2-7	TGTGCCGCCCCGGGACACGGAGCCTACGAGCAGTACTTC	CAAPGHGAYEQYF
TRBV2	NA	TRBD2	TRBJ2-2	TGTGCCAGCAGTGATTCCGGGAGGGCCGGGGAGCTGTTTTTT	CASSDSGRAGELFF
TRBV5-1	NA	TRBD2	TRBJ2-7	TGCGCCAGCAGCGCCGGACTAGCGGGGGGCCGCACCTACGAGCAGTACTTC	CASSAGLAGGRTYEQYF
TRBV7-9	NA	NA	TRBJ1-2	TGTGCCAGCAGCTTTGTCGGAGGGAACTATGGCTACACCTTC	CASSFVGGNYGYTF
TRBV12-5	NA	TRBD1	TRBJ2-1	TGTGCTAGTGGTTTGCCTCGGGCACAGGGGCTTAGGGATGAGCAGTTCTTC	CASGLPRAQGLRDEQFF
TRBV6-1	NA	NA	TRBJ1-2	TGTGCCAGCAGTGAAGTGCGGGGTACTTATGGCTACACCTTC	CASSEVRGTYGYTF
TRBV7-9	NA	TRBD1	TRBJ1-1	TGTGCCAGCAGCGAGCGGGCAGGGGGCGGACCGAACACTGAAGCTTTCTTT	CASSERAGGGPNTEAFF
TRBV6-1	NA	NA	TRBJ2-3	TGTGCCAGCAGATCCCAGGGGATAGTCGATACGCAGTATTTT	CASRSQGIVDTQYF
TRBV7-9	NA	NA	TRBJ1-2	TGTGCCAGCAGCTTGGGGCCAATCTATGGCTACACCTTC	CASSLGPIYGYTF
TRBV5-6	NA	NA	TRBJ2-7	TGTGCCAGCAGCCCCGACGGGACTGACTACGAGCAGTACTTC	CASSPDGTDYEQYF
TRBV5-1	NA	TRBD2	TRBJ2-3	TGCGCCAGCAGCTTGGAAGGGACTAGCGGGACTAGCACAGATACGCAGTATTTT	CASSLEGTSGTSTDTQYF
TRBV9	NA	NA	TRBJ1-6	TGTGCCAGCAGCGTAGGGGGGCGGGTTGGACGGAACTCACCCCTCCACTTT	CASSVGGRVGRNSPLHF
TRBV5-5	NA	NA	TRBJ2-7	TGTGCCAGCAGCTTCGGAGGGTACGAGCAGTACTTC	CASSFGGYEQYF
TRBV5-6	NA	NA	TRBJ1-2	TGTGCCAGCAGCTTGAGACAGGATACTCCCTATGGCTACACCTTC	CASSLRQDTPYGYTF
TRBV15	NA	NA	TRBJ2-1	TGTGCCACGTCACGGAGCAGCTCCGACAATGAGCAGTTCTTC	CATSRSSSDNEQFF
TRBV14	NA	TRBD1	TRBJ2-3	TGTGCCAGCAGCCAAGATTGGAGAAGGGGGCTGGGCACAGATACGCAGTATTTT	CASSQDWRRGLGTDTQYF
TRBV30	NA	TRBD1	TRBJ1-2	TGTGCCTGGAGTGTACTCACAGCCCCGACAGGGGGCACCTTC	CAWSVLTAPTGGTF
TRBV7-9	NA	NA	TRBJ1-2	TGTGCCAGCAGCTTAGTGGCAGGGGCTCATGGGTATGGCTACACCTTC	CASSLVAGAHGYGYTF
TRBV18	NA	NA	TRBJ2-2	TGTGCCAGCTCAATAACCGGGACTAACACCGGGGAGCTGTTTTTT	CASSITGTNTGELFF
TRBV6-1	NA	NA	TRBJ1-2	TGTGCCAGCAGTCCGCGCGCTCCGAACTATGGCTACACCTTC	CASSPRAPNYGYTF
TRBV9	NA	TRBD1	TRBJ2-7	TGTGCCAGCAGCGTAGGGGGACAGGGGGTTTACGAGCAGTACTTC	CASSVGGQGVYEQYF